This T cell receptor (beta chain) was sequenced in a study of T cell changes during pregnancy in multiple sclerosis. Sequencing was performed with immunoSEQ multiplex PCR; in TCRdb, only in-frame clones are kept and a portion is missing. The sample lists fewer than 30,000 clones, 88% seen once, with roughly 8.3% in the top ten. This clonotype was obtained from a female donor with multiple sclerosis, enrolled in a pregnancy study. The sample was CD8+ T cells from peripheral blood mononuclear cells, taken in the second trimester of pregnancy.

The CDR3 reads CASSLVLAGIDEQFF. As DNA, the CDR3 is TGTGCCAGCAGCTTGGTGCTAGCGGGGATCGATGAGCAGTTCTTC. V and J are TRBV5-6 and TRBJ2-1; TRBD2 aligns across 9 bases. The CDR3 sequence is 15 residues long. With 0 bases clipped from V and 8 bases from J, the junction kept 6 bases outside the gene matches. Germline-derived CDR1 and CDR2 are SGHDT and YYEEEE. Supplemented by reference TRBV5-6 and TRBJ2-1, the full variable domain reads DAGVTQSPTHLIKTRGQQVTLRCSPKSGHDTVSWYQQALGQGPQFIFQYYEEEERQRGNFPDRFSGHQFPNYSSELNVNALLLGDSALYLCASSLVLAGIDEQFFGPGTRLTVL.